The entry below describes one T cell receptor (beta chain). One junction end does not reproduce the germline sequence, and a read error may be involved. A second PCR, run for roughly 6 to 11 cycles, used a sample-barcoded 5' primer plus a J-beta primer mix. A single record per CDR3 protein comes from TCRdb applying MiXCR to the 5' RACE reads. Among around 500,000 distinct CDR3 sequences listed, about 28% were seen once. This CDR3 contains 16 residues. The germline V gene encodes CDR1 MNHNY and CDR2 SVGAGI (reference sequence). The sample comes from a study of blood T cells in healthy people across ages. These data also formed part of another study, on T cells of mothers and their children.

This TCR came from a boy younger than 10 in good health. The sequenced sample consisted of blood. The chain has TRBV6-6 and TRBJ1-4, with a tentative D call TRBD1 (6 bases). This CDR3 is CASSLRGGDTNEKLVF. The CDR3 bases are TGTGCCAGCAGTCTGAGAGGAGGGGACACTAATGAAAAACTGGTTTTT.